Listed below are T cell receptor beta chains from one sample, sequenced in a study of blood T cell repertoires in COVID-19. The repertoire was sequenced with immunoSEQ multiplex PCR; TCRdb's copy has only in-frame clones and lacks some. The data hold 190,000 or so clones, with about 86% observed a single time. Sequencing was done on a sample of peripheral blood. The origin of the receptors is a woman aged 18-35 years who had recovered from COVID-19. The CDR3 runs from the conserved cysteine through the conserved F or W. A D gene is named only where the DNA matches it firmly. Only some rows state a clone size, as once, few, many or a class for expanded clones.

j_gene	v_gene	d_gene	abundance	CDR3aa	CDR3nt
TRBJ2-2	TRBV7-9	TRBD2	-	CASSPRGGASTGELFF	TGTGCCAGCAGCCCCCGGGGGGGGGCTAGCACCGGGGAGCTGTTTTTT
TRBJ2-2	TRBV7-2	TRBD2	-	CASSFRAGGRTGELFF	TGTGCCAGCAGCTTCCGAGCGGGGGGCCGTACCGGGGAGCTGTTTTTT
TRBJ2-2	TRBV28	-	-	CASRLSGGAGGELFF	TGTGCCAGCAGGCTCTCGGGGGGCGCGGGCGGGGAGCTGTTTTTT
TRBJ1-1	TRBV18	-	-	CASSHSDRTEAFF	TGTGCCAGCTCACACTCAGACAGGACTGAAGCTTTCTTT
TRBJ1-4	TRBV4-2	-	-	CASSQDGAGTNEKLFF	TGTGCCAGCAGCCAAGATGGGGCCGGAACTAATGAAAAACTGTTTTTT
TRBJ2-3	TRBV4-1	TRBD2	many	CAAGTRDVTDTQYF	TGCGCCGCTGGGACTAGGGACGTCACAGATACGCAGTATTTT
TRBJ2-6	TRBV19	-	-	CASGLSPGGANVLTF	TGTGCCAGTGGACTATCCCCGGGAGGGGCCAACGTCCTGACTTTC
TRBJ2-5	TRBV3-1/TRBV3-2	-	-	CASSQEMGSYF	TGTGCCAGCAGCCAAGAGATGGGTAGCTACTTC
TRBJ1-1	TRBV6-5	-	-	CASRGGDMNTEAFF	TGTGCCAGCAGGGGGGGGGATATGAACACTGAAGCTTTCTTT
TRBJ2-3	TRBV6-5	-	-	CASSYSDKLSYDTQYF	TGTGCCAGCAGTTACTCGGACAAACTCTCATACGATACGCAGTATTTT
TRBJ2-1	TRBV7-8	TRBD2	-	CASRNSGGREQFF	TGTGCCAGCAGGAATAGCGGGGGGAGGGAGCAGTTCTTC
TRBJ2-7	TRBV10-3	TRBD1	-	CAIRGTGRRYEQYF	TGTGCCATCAGGGGGACAGGTCGACGGTACGAGCAGTACTTC
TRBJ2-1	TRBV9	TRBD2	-	CASSSGSYNEQFF	TGTGCCAGCTCTAGCGGTTCCTACAATGAGCAGTTCTTC
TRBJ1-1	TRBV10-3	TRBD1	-	CAISDPGQGLRNTEAFF	TGTGCCATCAGTGACCCGGGACAGGGTCTGAGGAACACTGAAGCTTTCTTT
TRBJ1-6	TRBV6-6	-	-	CASSRGRTISYNSPLHF	TGTGCCAGCAGCCGAGGGAGGACAATCTCCTATAATTCACCCCTCCACTTT
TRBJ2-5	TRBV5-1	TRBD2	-	CASSLALAGHQETQYF	TGCGCCAGCAGCTTGGCCTTAGCGGGCCACCAAGAGACCCAGTACTTC
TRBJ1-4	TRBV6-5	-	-	CASSSSLGRVKLFF	TGTGCCAGCAGTTCCTCCTTGGGGCGCGTGAAACTGTTTTTT
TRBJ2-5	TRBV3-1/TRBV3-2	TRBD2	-	CASSQVKAGFRETQYF	TGTGCCAGCAGCCAAGTCAAAGCGGGATTTAGAGAGACCCAGTACTTC
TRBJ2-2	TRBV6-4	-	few	CASSDSLVQGNTGELFF	TGTGCCAGCAGTGACAGTTTAGTACAGGGGAACACCGGGGAGCTGTTTTTT
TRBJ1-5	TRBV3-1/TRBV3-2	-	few	CASSQSDDLPQHF	TGTGCCAGCAGCCAAAGCGACGACTTGCCCCAGCATTTT
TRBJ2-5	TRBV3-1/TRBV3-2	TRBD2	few	CASSQDRASGSKSQYF	TGTGCCAGCAGCCAAGATCGGGCTAGCGGGAGTAAGAGCCAGTACTTC
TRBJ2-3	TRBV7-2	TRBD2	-	CASIPGREIGTDTQYF	TGTGCCAGCATCCCTGGGCGGGAGATCGGGACAGATACGCAGTATTTT
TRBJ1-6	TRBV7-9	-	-	CASSYDRYGHSPLHF	TGTGCCAGCAGCTATGACCGGTATGGGCATTCACCCCTCCACTTT
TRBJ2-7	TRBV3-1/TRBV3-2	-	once	CASGETEQYF	TGTGCCAGCGGGGAGACCGAGCAGTACTTC
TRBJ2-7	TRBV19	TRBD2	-	CASSPGLAGYEQYF	TGTGCCAGTAGTCCGGGACTAGCCGGCTACGAGCAGTACTTC
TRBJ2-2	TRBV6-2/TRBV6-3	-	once	CASSTGLDTGELFF	TGTGCCAGCAGCACAGGGTTGGACACCGGGGAGCTGTTTTTT
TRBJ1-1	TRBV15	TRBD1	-	CATSRNRQGQESLAFF	TGTGCCACCAGCAGAAATCGACAGGGCCAAGAATCCCTAGCTTTCTTT
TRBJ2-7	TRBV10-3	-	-	CAISESRASGYEQYF	TGTGCCATCAGTGAGTCCCGGGCCAGCGGCTACGAGCAGTACTTC
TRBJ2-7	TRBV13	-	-	CASSWGQDEQYF	TGTGCCAGCAGCTGGGGACAAGACGAGCAGTACTTC
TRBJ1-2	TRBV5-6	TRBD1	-	CASSLPGQGSNYGYTF	TGTGCCAGCAGCTTGCCGGGACAGGGTTCTAACTATGGCTACACCTTC
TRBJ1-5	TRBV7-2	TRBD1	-	CASSLAGTGNQPQHF	TGTGCCAGCAGCTTAGCTGGGACAGGGAATCAGCCCCAGCATTTT